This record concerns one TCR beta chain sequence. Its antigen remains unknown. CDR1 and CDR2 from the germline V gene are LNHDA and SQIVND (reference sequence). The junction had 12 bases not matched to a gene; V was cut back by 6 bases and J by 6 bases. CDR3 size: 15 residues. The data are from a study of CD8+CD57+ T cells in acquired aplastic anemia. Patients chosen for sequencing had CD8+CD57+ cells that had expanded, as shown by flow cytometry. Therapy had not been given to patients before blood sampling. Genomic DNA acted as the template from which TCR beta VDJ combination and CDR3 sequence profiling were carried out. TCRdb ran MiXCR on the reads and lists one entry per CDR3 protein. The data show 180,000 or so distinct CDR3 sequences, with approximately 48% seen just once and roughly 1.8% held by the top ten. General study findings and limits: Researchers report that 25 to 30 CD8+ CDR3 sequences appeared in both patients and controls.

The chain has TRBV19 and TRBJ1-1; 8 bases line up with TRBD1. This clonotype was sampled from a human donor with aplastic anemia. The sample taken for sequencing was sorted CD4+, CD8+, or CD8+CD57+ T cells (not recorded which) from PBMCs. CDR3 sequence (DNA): TGTGCCAGTAGAAAGGACAGGGCGACCCAGGCTGAAGCTTTCTTT. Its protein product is CASRKDRATQAEAFF.